This T cell receptor (beta chain) is from a study of neurological immune-mediated disorders. Notes on the study in general: The study found the most TCR clonal expansion in HTLV-1-associated myelopathy and the least in multiple sclerosis, below healthy controls. No clinical or MRI feature was associated with the multiple sclerosis repertoire cluster.

The unsorted libraries were generated from a total of 2 million PBMCs, which had been stored in RNAlater at -80 C. cDNA was made by 5'RACE with 10-nucleotide random UMIs. TCRdb re-analysed the 5' RACE reads in MiXCR, keeping a single row per CDR3 protein. The sample holds fewer than 80,000 distinct CDR3 sequences, 4% to 6% seen once. CDR1 and CDR2 from the germline V gene are SEHNR and FQNEAQ (reference sequence). This CDR3 spans 13 amino acids. V was trimmed by 5 bases and J by 5 bases, leaving 12 bases between them. The table lists this clonotype with many counts. The target antigen is unknown. The receptor's source is a woman between 50 and 59 years old with multiple sclerosis. The specimen was PBMCs. This chain links TRBV7-9 with TRBJ1-2; D remains ambiguous. This chain's CDR3 is CASSPNPIYGYTF. CDR3 bases: TGTGCCAGCAGCCCAAACCCAATATATGGCTACACCTTC.